The 9 T cell receptor beta chains below come from one sample, sequenced in a study of T-cell reconstitution after alpha-beta-depleted transplantation in children. Construction of the TCRbeta library involved unique molecular identifiers. TCRdb itself ran the PCR reads through MiXCR, one entry per CDR3 protein. This repertoire shows around 180,000 distinct CDR3 sequences, 11% found once; its top ten account for about 12%. The source was PBMCs, collected before TCRalphabeta/CD19-depleted stem cell transplant. The receptors were sampled from a boy between 2 and 10 years old with acute myeloid leukemia, due to receive a stem cell transplant.

This clonotype was observed at least ten times. For the CDR3, the DNA is TGCGCCAGCAGCCACGGGCCGGGACTAGAATCCTACGAGCAGTACTTC. It specifies CASSHGPGLESYEQYF. The chain employs TRBV4-1 and TRBJ2-7; 8 bases agree with TRBD2. V was pared by 3 bases and J by 1 base, with 8 bases of the junction left unmatched. This CDR3 is built from 16 residues. Germline values: CDR1 MGHRA, CDR2 YSYEKL.

Ten or more counts support this clonotype. V gene TRBV18 combines with J gene TRBJ1-6, with 9 bases identical to TRBD1. CDR1 and CDR2 from the germline V gene are KGHSH and LQKENI. This CDR3 region has 16 residues. The V gene end was trimmed by 5 bases and the J gene end by 7 bases; junction bases not matched to a gene: 9. DNA of the CDR3: TGTGCCAGCTCATCGCCGGGACAGGGAACAAATTCACCCCTCCACTTT. Translated: CASSSPGQGTNSPLHF.

This clonotype was seen many times. The CDR3 DNA is TGTGCCAGCAGTTTGGGACAGGGGGTAAGCTCTGGGGCCAACGTCCTGACTTTC. Its protein product is CASSLGQGVSSGANVLTF. The chain recombines TRBV6-5 with TRBJ2-6, with TRBD1 matching 11 bases. Trimming removed 4 bases from V and 0 bases from J; junction bases left unmatched: 5. Germline V gene sequence: CDR1 MNHEY, CDR2 SVGAGI. The CDR3 has 18 residues.

This clonotype was found many times. This sequence joins TRBV5-1 and TRBJ1-1; a possible D gene is TRBD1 (5 bases). The CDR3 loop spans 15 amino acids. The germline V and J ends were trimmed by 5 bases and 6 bases, with 20 bases remaining between them. Per the germline V gene, CDR1 is SGHRS and CDR2 is YFSETQ. CDR3 DNA sequence: TGCGCCAGCAGGGACCGGGACCTCGGTAAGTCTGAAGCTTTCTTT. It translates to CASRDRDLGKSEAFF.

This clonotype was detected many times. The chain recombines TRBV5-1 with TRBJ1-2, with D unclear. The CDR3 consists of 14 residues. CDR1 and CDR2 (germline): SGHRS, YFSETQ. The V and J ends lost 5 bases and 2 bases respectively, with 13 bases between them. For the CDR3, the DNA is TGCGCCAGCAGACCGACCGGGAAAAACTATGGCTACACCTTC. Residues: CASRPTGKNYGYTF.

The V and J genes are TRBV7-9 and TRBJ2-7, with TRBD1 identical over 8 bases. The CDR3 contains 13 residues. The V and J ends lost 5 bases and 3 bases, in that order; junction bases with no gene match: 3. In germline, CDR1 is SEHNR, CDR2 FQNEAQ (reference sequence). The CDR3: CASSRDRGYEQYF. The CDR3 DNA is TGTGCCAGCAGCCGAGACAGGGGCTACGAGCAGTACTTC.

This clonotype occurred many times. The chain has TRBV5-1 and TRBJ2-5; no clear D gene. The CDR3 totals 12 residues. The V end lost 4 bases, the J end lost 2 bases, and 6 bases lay between the germline ends. Per germline, CDR1 SGHRS and CDR2 YFSETQ. The CDR3 DNA follows: TGCGCCAGCAGCGTTATTCAAGAGACCCAGTACTTC. The encoded protein is CASSVIQETQYF. Filled out from reference TRBV5-1 and TRBJ2-5, the complete variable domain reads KAGVTQTPRYLIKTRGQQVTLSCSPISGHRSVSWYQQTPGQGLQFLFEYFSETQRNKGNFPGRFSGRQFSNSRSEMNVSTLELGDSALYLCASSVIQETQYFGPGTRLLVL.

The chain couples TRBV3-1 to TRBJ2-7; 9 bases align to TRBD1. Trimming cost V 10 bases and J 3 bases; bases outside gene matches: 22. Germline CDR1 reads LGHDT; CDR2 reads YNNKEL (reference sequence). The CDR3 runs to 18 residues. CDR3: CATCQRDREILTHYEQYV. CDR3 DNA sequence: TGTGCCACCTGCCAACGGGACAGGGAAATCCTGACACACTACGAGCAGTACGTC.

The sample holds many counts of this clonotype. J is TRBJ2-5 and V is TRBV20-1; 8 bases fit TRBD1. J gave up 7 bases and V 0 bases, and 7 bases lay outside the gene matches. The CDR3 has 14 amino acids. Looked up from germline, CDR1 is DFQATT and CDR2 is SNEGSKA (reference sequence). The CDR3 DNA is TGCAGTGCTAGAGATCAACAGGGGGTGGTGACCCAGTACTTC. Translating gives CSARDQQGVVTQYF.